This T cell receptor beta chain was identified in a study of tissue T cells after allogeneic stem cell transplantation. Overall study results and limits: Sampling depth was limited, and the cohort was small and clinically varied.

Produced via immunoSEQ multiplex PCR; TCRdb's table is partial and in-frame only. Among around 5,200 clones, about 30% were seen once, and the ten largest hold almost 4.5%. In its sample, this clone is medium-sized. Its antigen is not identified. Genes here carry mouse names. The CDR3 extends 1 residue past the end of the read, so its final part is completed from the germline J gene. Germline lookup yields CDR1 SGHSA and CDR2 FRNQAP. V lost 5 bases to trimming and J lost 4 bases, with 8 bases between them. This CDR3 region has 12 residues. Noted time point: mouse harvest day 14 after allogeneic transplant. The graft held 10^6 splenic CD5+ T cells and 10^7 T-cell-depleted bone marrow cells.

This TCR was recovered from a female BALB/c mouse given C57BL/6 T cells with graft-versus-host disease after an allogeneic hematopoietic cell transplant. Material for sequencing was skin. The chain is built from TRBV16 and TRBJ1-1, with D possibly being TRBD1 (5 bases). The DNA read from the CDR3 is TGTGCAAGCAGCCGGGGGTCCACAGAAGTCTTC. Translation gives CASSRGSTEVF. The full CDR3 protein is CASSRGSTEVFF.